The rows below give T cell receptor beta chains drawn from one sample of a study of blood T cell repertoires in COVID-19. TCRdb keeps only in-frame clones here, not all; method: immunoSEQ multiplex PCR. The sample has 24,000 or so clones, around 75% seen once; the top ten hold approximately 60%. The source material was peripheral blood. These receptors were obtained from an elderly woman with acute or convalescent COVID-19. Each CDR3 is given with its conserved first and last residue. The D gene is left open where the match is weak. A clone size is listed for some rows: how often the clone was seen (once, few, many), or a class if it is expanded.

clone_size	d_call	j_call	v_call	cdr3_nt	cdr3_aa
.	.	TRBJ1-5	TRBV27	TGTGCCAGCAGTTTGGAGGGACCTCATAGGCCCCAGCATTTT	CASSLEGPHRPQHF
.	.	TRBJ2-3	TRBV6-1	TGTGCCAGCAGTGAAGAAACTAGGATTACGCAGTATTTT	CASSEETRITQYF
.	.	TRBJ1-1	TRBV5-6	TGTGCCAGCAGCTCAACGGCCAGGGCCCTCCCGAACACTGAAGCTTTCTTT	CASSSTARALPNTEAFF
.	TRBD1	TRBJ1-2	TRBV19	TGTGCCAGTAATCAGGGGGCTAACTATGGCTACACCTTC	CASNQGANYGYTF
.	TRBD2	TRBJ2-1	TRBV23-1	TGCGCCAGCGGCCCCTCGGATAGCGGGGGCGATGAGCAGTTCTTC	CASGPSDSGGDEQFF
.	TRBD2	TRBJ2-7	TRBV5-1	TGCGCCAGCAGCTTGGACACGGGGGGACCTTACGAGCAGTACTTC	CASSLDTGGPYEQYF
few	.	TRBJ1-5	TRBV18	TGTGCCAGCTCACCTGGGACGGCGGTGGGGGCATATCAGCCCCAGCATTTT	CASSPGTAVGAYQPQHF
.	TRBD2	TRBJ2-1	TRBV24-1	TGTGCCACCAGTGACACTAGCGGGACCTCCTACAATGAGCAGTTCTTC	CATSDTSGTSYNEQFF
.	TRBD2	TRBJ2-5	TRBV10-2	TGCGCCAGCAGGACTAGCGGGGGGGCCCAAGAGACCCAGTACTTC	CASRTSGGAQETQYF
.	TRBD1	TRBJ2-5	TRBV5-1	TGCGCCAGCAGCTTGGCCGGACAGGGAGAGACCCAGTACTTC	CASSLAGQGETQYF
.	TRBD2	TRBJ2-7	TRBV7-2	TGTGCCAGCAGCTTATCGGGAACCGTAGGACTAGCGGGAGTCTACGAGCAGTACTTC	CASSLSGTVGLAGVYEQYF
.	.	TRBJ1-2	TRBV5-6	TGTGCCAGCACCCCCGGGGGAGGCCGGCTGGGCTACACCTTC	CASTPGGGRLGYTF
.	.	TRBJ1-1	TRBV6-2/TRBV6-3	TGTGCCAGCAGTTCCAGAAACACTGAAGCTTTCTTT	CASSSRNTEAFF
.	.	TRBJ1-2	TRBV30	TGTGCCTGGTATGGGGGAGGCGATGGCTACACCTTC	CAWYGGGDGYTF
.	.	TRBJ1-2	TRBV4-1	TGCGCCAGCAGCCAAGAGGACAGCTCTAACTATGGCTACACCTTC	CASSQEDSSNYGYTF
.	.	TRBJ1-1	TRBV12-3/TRBV12-4	TGTGCCAGCAGGACTACAGTTGACACTGAAGCTTTCTTT	CASRTTVDTEAFF
few	TRBD1	TRBJ1-5	TRBV30	TGTGCCTGGAGTACGGGGACAGTTCTCAATCAGCCCCAGCATTTT	CAWSTGTVLNQPQHF
.	.	TRBJ1-4	TRBV9	TGTGCCAGCAGCGTACAGCAGGGTAGTGAAAAACTGTTTTTT	CASSVQQGSEKLFF
.	TRBD2	TRBJ2-1	TRBV7-3	TGTGCCAGCAGCTTAGCGGGAGTATCGAATGAGCAGTTCTTC	CASSLAGVSNEQFF
few	.	TRBJ2-3	TRBV11-3	TGTGCCAGCAGCCCACCTGGTGGGGGCGGCACAGATACGCAGTATTTT	CASSPPGGGGTDTQYF
.	.	TRBJ1-3	TRBV14	TGTGCCAGCAGCCAGATAAGGAGTTCAGCTGGAAACACCATATATTTT	CASSQIRSSAGNTIYF
few	.	TRBJ1-4	TRBV12-3/TRBV12-4	TGTGCCAGCAGTGGTCTCACAGAAAAACTGTTTTTT	CASSGLTEKLFF
.	TRBD1	TRBJ1-2	TRBV9	TGTGCCAGCAGCGTAACCGGGACAGGGTATAGCTATGGCTACACCTTC	CASSVTGTGYSYGYTF
.	TRBD1	TRBJ1-2	TRBV7-9	TGTGCCAGCAGCCCCTGGGACAGCTACTATGGCTACACCTTC	CASSPWDSYYGYTF
.	.	TRBJ1-4	TRBV5-3	TGTGCCAGAAGCTTGGTAGAGGGTGGTGAAAAACTGTTTTTT	CARSLVEGGEKLFF
.	TRBD2	TRBJ2-7	TRBV18	TGTGCCAGCTCAGGAGTGCTAGCGGCCTCGGGGGAGCAGTACTTC	CASSGVLAASGEQYF
.	.	TRBJ1-1	TRBV19	TGTGCCAGTAGTATGGCAAACACTGAAGCTTTCTTT	CASSMANTEAFF
.	TRBD2	TRBJ2-7	TRBV7-2	TGTGCCAGCAGCTTGGTCGGGAGGAACTCCTACGAGCAGTACTTC	CASSLVGRNSYEQYF
.	TRBD2	TRBJ2-1	TRBV29-1	TGCAGCGGACTAGCGGGAGGGCCCCCCGAGCAGTTCTTC	CSGLAGGPPEQFF
few	TRBD1	TRBJ1-2	TRBV18	TGTGCCAGCTCACGGAGCGACAGGGGGGATGGCTACACCTTC	CASSRSDRGDGYTF
.	TRBD1	TRBJ1-2	TRBV14	TGTGCCAGCAGCCAGGAGCCAAGGACAGGGGTTGGCTATGGCTACACCTTC	CASSQEPRTGVGYGYTF